The 9 T cell receptor beta chains given below trace back to one sample, sequenced in a study of control samples from healthy donors and cancer patients. Assay: immunoSEQ multiplex PCR; the TCRdb copy retains only in-frame clones and omits some. Here the sample spans about 180,000 clones, roughly 89% being singletons. Sequencing was carried out using blood. The receptor source for this set is a woman in her forties or fifties in good health.

V is TRBV3-1 (or the pseudogene TRBV3-2) and J is TRBJ1-3; possible D gene TRBD1, 5 bases. The V gene's germline CDR1 is LGHDT and CDR2 YNNKEL (reference sequence). There are 13 residues in the CDR3. Trimming took off 0 bases at V and 8 bases at J, with 8 bases between the two ends. The CDR3 protein is CASSQDLQDTIYF. The CDR3 DNA is TGTGCCAGCAGCCAAGATTTACAGGACACCATATATTTT.

The chain recombines TRBV6-2 or TRBV6-3 with TRBJ2-1; D is undetermined. This CDR3 has 11 amino acids. Germline V gene data show CDR1 as MNHEY and CDR2 as SVGEGT. Trimming shortened V by 2 bases and J by 12 bases, and 8 bases separated the two germline ends. The DNA of the CDR3 is TGTGCCAGCAGTTACGGACCCGTGCAGTTCTTC. Its protein product is CASSYGPVQFF.

The V and J genes are TRBV9 and TRBJ1-1, with a weak D call TRBD1 (6 bases). The CDR3 is made up of 13 amino acids. V was cut by 0 bases and J by 12 bases, with 15 bases left in between. Germline V CDR1 and CDR2: SGDLS, YYNGEE. The CDR3 DNA follows: TGTGCCAGCAGCGTAGGGAGGGGACAAGAAACTTTCTTT. It yields the protein CASSVGRGQETFF. The full variable domain, rest sourced from reference TRBV9 and TRBJ1-1, is DSGVTQTPKHLITATGQRVTLRCSPRSGDLSVYWYQQSLDQGLQFLIQYYNGEERAKGNILERFSAQQFPDLHSELNLSSLELGDSALYFCASSVGRGQETFFGQGTRLTVV.

The DNA of the CDR3 is TGTGCCAGCCGAAGGGATTCCTACAATGAGCAGTTCTTC. Encoded protein: CASRRDSYNEQFF. V and J are TRBV7-8 and TRBJ2-1; D is unclear. Germline values: CDR1 SGHVS, CDR2 FQNEAQ. The V and J ends lost 8 bases and 1 base respectively, with 9 bases between them. This CDR3 spans 13 amino acids.

This rearrangement joins TRBV10-3 to TRBJ1-2; no reliable D call. The CDR3 spans 15 residues. With 2 bases removed from V and 0 bases from J, the gap between germline ends came to 10 bases. Per the germline V gene, CDR1 is ENHRY and CDR2 is SYGVKD. The CDR3 DNA follows: TGTGCCATCAGTGAGGGCAGACCCTCTAACTATGGCTACACCTTC. This encodes CAISEGRPSNYGYTF.

V and J are TRBV19 and TRBJ2-2; 11 bases align to TRBD2. The V gene end was trimmed by 7 bases and the J gene end by 4 bases; junction bases not matched to a gene: 11. This CDR3 is 17 amino acids long. Germline loops: CDR1 LNHDA, CDR2 SQIVND (reference sequence). This chain's CDR3 is CASISPPGLAATGELFF. The CDR3 DNA reads TGTGCCAGTATATCCCCCCCGGGACTAGCGGCCACCGGGGAGCTGTTTTTT.

V is TRBV19 and J is TRBJ1-5, with TRBD1 matching 8 bases. This CDR3 region has 20 residues. The trim removed 2 bases at V and 5 bases at J, leaving 20 bases unmatched. Germline V gene data show CDR1 as LNHDA and CDR2 as SQIVND (reference sequence). The CDR3 nucleotides are TGTGCCAGTAGTATACTCCGATCCGGAGGACAGGGAGGGGTCGATCAGCCCCAGCATTTT. Translation: CASSILRSGGQGGVDQPQHF. Full variable domain (outside the CDR3, taken from reference TRBV19 and TRBJ1-5): DGGITQSPKYLFRKEGQNVTLSCEQNLNHDAMYWYRQDPGQGLRLIYYSQIVNDFQKGDIAEGYSVSREKKESFPLTVTSAQKNPTAFYLCASSILRSGGQGGVDQPQHFGDGTRLSIL.

As DNA, the CDR3 is TGCACCAGCAGCCGGGACAGGGTTGCGCCTTACGAGCAGTACTTC. Protein sequence: CTSSRDRVAPYEQYF. The J gene is TRBJ2-7, the V gene TRBV1; the table's TRBD1 call for D was not verified on the DNA. TRBV1 is labeled a pseudogene. This CDR3 is 15 amino acids long.

The V gene is TRBV5-1, the J gene TRBJ1-1, with a weak D call TRBD1 (5 bases). Trimming shortened V by 0 bases and J by 5 bases, and 14 bases separated the two germline ends. There are 15 residues in the CDR3. Germline V gene sequence: CDR1 SGHRS, CDR2 YFSETQ. This CDR3 reads CASSLAGALGTEAFF. CDR3 DNA sequence: TGCGCCAGCAGCTTGGCCGGGGCGCTAGGGACTGAAGCTTTCTTT.